These T cell receptor beta chains were read from a single sample in a study of monozygotic twins with inflammatory bowel disease. TCRdb re-called the 5' RACE reads; every CDR3 protein appears as one record, without DNA. This sample's table has about 300,000 distinct CDR3 sequences. Sequences were obtained from blood. The receptors stem from a human donor with ulcerative colitis or Crohn's disease, or a healthy co-twin of an affected twin (not recorded which). Each CDR3 is given with its conserved first and last residue.

j_call: TRBJ2-1
v_call: TRBV6-1
cdr3_length: 18
cdr3_aa: CASSRRAGADKKYNEQFF

j_call: TRBJ2-2
v_call: TRBV7-3
cdr3_length: 16
cdr3_aa: CASSLTGGANTGELFF

j_call: TRBJ2-1
v_call: TRBV20-1
cdr3_length: 18
cdr3_aa: CSASNFGAGGGSYNEQFF

j_call: TRBJ2-7
v_call: TRBV5-1
cdr3_length: 12
cdr3_aa: CASSSTNYEQYF

j_call: TRBJ1-6
v_call: TRBV4-3
cdr3_length: 18
cdr3_aa: CASSQDTPGGTYNSPLHF

j_call: TRBJ2-3
v_call: TRBV5-1
cdr3_length: 13
cdr3_aa: CAGTRDDTDTQYF

j_call: TRBJ1-1
v_call: TRBV5-6
cdr3_length: 13
cdr3_aa: CASTVGGGVLAFF

j_call: TRBJ2-1
v_call: TRBV20-1
cdr3_length: 13
cdr3_aa: CLLRDNSYNEQFF

j_call: TRBJ1-1
v_call: TRBV10-3
cdr3_length: 14
cdr3_aa: CAISERGQNTEAFF

j_call: TRBJ2-1
v_call: TRBV4-2
cdr3_length: 15
cdr3_aa: CASSLGLAGDNEQFF

j_call: TRBJ2-2
v_call: TRBV28
cdr3_length: 15
cdr3_aa: CASRAGGVNTGELFF

j_call: TRBJ2-1
v_call: TRBV28
cdr3_length: 15
cdr3_aa: CASSFPRGGYNEQFF

j_call: TRBJ2-5
v_call: TRBV6-5
cdr3_length: 15
cdr3_aa: CASSVLAGSRETQYF

j_call: TRBJ2-5
v_call: TRBV7-2
cdr3_length: 17
cdr3_aa: CASSLVRSGVGQETQYF

j_call: TRBJ2-5
v_call: TRBV7-2
cdr3_length: 16
cdr3_aa: CASSPGGGFGQETQYF

j_call: TRBJ2-7
v_call: TRBV20-1
cdr3_length: 12
cdr3_aa: CSARPFFGEQYF

j_call: TRBJ1-1
v_call: TRBV7-8
cdr3_length: 14
cdr3_aa: CASSLMGAGTEAFF

j_call: TRBJ2-3
v_call: TRBV7-2
cdr3_length: 15
cdr3_aa: CASSLGFGTADTQYF

j_call: TRBJ1-5
v_call: TRBV7-2
cdr3_length: 14
cdr3_aa: CASSLEIDFTPQHF

j_call: TRBJ2-2
v_call: TRBV27
cdr3_length: 18
cdr3_aa: CASSLIFWRGGLAGELFF

j_call: TRBJ2-1
v_call: TRBV5-1
cdr3_length: 13
cdr3_aa: CASSKTADNELFF

j_call: TRBJ2-6
v_call: TRBV7-2
cdr3_length: 15
cdr3_aa: CASSLAGTRANVLTF

j_call: TRBJ2-1
v_call: TRBV7-2
cdr3_length: 16
cdr3_aa: CASSRDYRRLYNEQFF

j_call: TRBJ1-4
v_call: TRBV29-1
cdr3_length: 15
cdr3_aa: CSARNDGATNEKLFF

j_call: TRBJ2-4
v_call: TRBV18
cdr3_length: 15
cdr3_aa: CASSPPGQGSDIQYF

j_call: TRBJ2-7
v_call: TRBV6-1
cdr3_length: 14
cdr3_aa: CASKIQRGSYEQYF

j_call: TRBJ2-7
v_call: TRBV5-4
cdr3_length: 17
cdr3_aa: CASSLGVATSGFYEQYF

j_call: TRBJ2-6
v_call: TRBV27
cdr3_length: 17
cdr3_aa: CASRPGTWVSGANVLTF

j_call: TRBJ1-1
v_call: TRBV12-3/TRBV12-4
cdr3_length: 15
cdr3_aa: CASSLSPGAGAEAFF

j_call: TRBJ1-6
v_call: TRBV20-1
cdr3_length: 13
cdr3_aa: CSASTGYNSPLHF

j_call: TRBJ1-5
v_call: TRBV19
cdr3_length: 17
cdr3_aa: CASSMETGGWSNQPQHF

j_call: TRBJ2-7
v_call: TRBV6-5
cdr3_length: 15
cdr3_aa: CASSYSTGTPIEQYF

j_call: TRBJ2-2
v_call: TRBV15
cdr3_length: 16
cdr3_aa: CATSRFAGLSTGELFF

j_call: TRBJ1-2
v_call: TRBV10-3
cdr3_length: 17
cdr3_aa: CASKTGTGVRGTDGYTF

j_call: TRBJ2-7
v_call: TRBV5-1
cdr3_length: 14
cdr3_aa: CASSLFAGTYEQYF

j_call: TRBJ1-4
v_call: TRBV2
cdr3_length: 14
cdr3_aa: CASRRTGSGEKLFF

j_call: TRBJ1-2
v_call: TRBV29-1
cdr3_length: 14
cdr3_aa: CSVEDGGRKYGYTF

j_call: TRBJ2-7
v_call: TRBV28
cdr3_length: 13
cdr3_aa: CASRQVNSYEQYF

j_call: TRBJ2-1
v_call: TRBV28
cdr3_length: 14
cdr3_aa: CASSPPQTSGEQFF

j_call: TRBJ2-1
v_call: TRBV24-1
cdr3_length: 17
cdr3_aa: CATSDPTGTSDLLQQFF

j_call: TRBJ1-1
v_call: TRBV28
cdr3_length: 15
cdr3_aa: CASSGRRGREVEAFF

j_call: TRBJ2-4
v_call: TRBV15
cdr3_length: 13
cdr3_aa: CASTSSSRDIQYF

j_call: TRBJ1-5
v_call: TRBV28
cdr3_length: 14
cdr3_aa: CASKTGGSGQPQHF

j_call: TRBJ2-1
v_call: TRBV7-9
cdr3_length: 14
cdr3_aa: CASSWTQGANEQFF

j_call: TRBJ2-7
v_call: TRBV11-1
cdr3_length: 18
cdr3_aa: CASSPKAGLAGASYEQYF

j_call: TRBJ1-5
v_call: TRBV20-1
cdr3_length: 14
cdr3_aa: CSAPTGGTNQPQHF

j_call: TRBJ1-1
v_call: TRBV6-1
cdr3_length: 14
cdr3_aa: CASSARTGGTEAFF

j_call: TRBJ2-6
v_call: TRBV28
cdr3_length: 15
cdr3_aa: CASSFWSSGANVLTF

j_call: TRBJ2-1
v_call: TRBV29-1
cdr3_length: 12
cdr3_aa: CSVGRAYNEQFF

j_call: TRBJ2-1
v_call: TRBV6-1
cdr3_length: 15
cdr3_aa: CASRIGTSGVDEQFF

j_call: TRBJ2-3
v_call: TRBV4-1
cdr3_length: 17
cdr3_aa: CASSPQGRGAVMDTQYF

j_call: TRBJ2-2
v_call: TRBV20-1
cdr3_length: 18
cdr3_aa: CSARGTGVSYRNTGELFF

j_call: TRBJ2-3
v_call: TRBV7-9
cdr3_length: 15
cdr3_aa: CASSQRETSTDTQYF